A selection of T cell receptor beta chains follows, all from one sample in a study of T cell repertoires in ileal Crohn's disease. Sequenced by immunoSEQ multiplex PCR; TCRdb stores in-frame clones only, minus some. The table shows 14,000 or so clones, with 84% occurring only once. The sample comprised ileal tissue. These receptors were taken from an adult with Crohn's disease. Both conserved end residues are part of each CDR3. A D gene is named only where the DNA matches it firmly. Clone size is shown for a subset of rows, as once, few, many or a class of expanded clone.

J gene,D gene,V gene,clone size,CDR3 protein,CDR3 DNA
TRBJ2-3,TRBD2,TRBV28,.,CAPPQAYSNYLTSGGSTDTQYF,TGTGCCCCACCCCAAGCATACTCAAACTATTTGACTAGCGGGGGAAGCACAGATACGCAGTATTTT
TRBJ2-2,TRBD2,TRBV5-1,.,CASSLGPAGMIGELFF,TGCGCCAGCAGCTTGGGTCCAGCGGGAATGATCGGGGAGCTGTTTTTT
TRBJ2-3,.,TRBV27,.,CASSLVRGRDSTDTQYF,TGTGCCAGCAGTTTGGTGAGAGGGCGGGACAGCACAGATACGCAGTATTTT
TRBJ2-1,.,TRBV5-4,.,CASSQLAWSSYNEQFF,TGTGCCAGCAGCCAATTAGCGTGGAGCTCCTACAATGAGCAGTTCTTC
TRBJ2-7,.,TRBV6-5,.,CASSAYISSYEQYF,TGTGCCAGCAGTGCATATATTAGCTCCTACGAGCAGTACTTC
TRBJ1-6,.,TRBV30,.,CAWSVGRNLNSPLHF,TGTGCCTGGAGTGTCGGGAGAAATCTTAATTCACCCCTCCACTTT
TRBJ1-1,.,TRBV6-1,.,CASSELWNTEAFF,TGTGCCAGCAGTGAACTCTGGAACACTGAAGCTTTCTTT
TRBJ2-2,TRBD2,TRBV4-1,.,CASSQDAIAGATNTGELFF,TGCGCCAGCAGCCAAGATGCAATAGCGGGGGCCACGAACACCGGGGAGCTGTTTTTT
TRBJ2-2,.,TRBV11-2,few,CASSLELLVSTGELFF,TGTGCCAGCAGCTTAGAACTGCTGGTGTCCACCGGGGAGCTGTTTTTT
TRBJ1-1,.,TRBV5-4,.,CASSFQGKDTEAFF,TGTGCCAGCAGCTTCCAGGGGAAAGACACTGAAGCTTTCTTT
TRBJ1-3,TRBD1,TRBV28,.,CASIRQGGSGNTIYF,TGTGCCAGCATCCGACAGGGGGGTTCTGGAAACACCATATATTTT
TRBJ2-7,TRBD2,TRBV9,once,CASSARLAGGQVEQYF,TGTGCCAGCAGCGCCCGACTAGCGGGGGGCCAAGTAGAGCAGTACTTC
TRBJ2-5,.,TRBV5-6,.,CASSSWERTGVGETQYF,TGTGCCAGCAGCTCTTGGGAGCGGACGGGCGTCGGAGAGACCCAGTACTTC
TRBJ1-2,TRBD1,TRBV28,.,CASSPVGQGGFWHGYTF,TGTGCCAGCAGTCCTGTGGGGCAGGGGGGTTTCTGGCATGGCTACACCTTC
TRBJ2-7,.,TRBV11-2,.,CASSLDHWEEQYF,TGTGCCAGCAGCTTAGACCATTGGGAGGAGCAGTACTTC
TRBJ2-5,TRBD1,TRBV30,.,CAWRRTGGQGTQYF,TGTGCCTGGAGGAGGACAGGGGGCCAGGGGACCCAGTACTTC
TRBJ2-2,TRBD2,TRBV5-4,.,CASSGGLGGDGELFF,TGTGCCAGCAGCGGCGGACTAGGTGGGGACGGGGAGCTGTTTTTT
TRBJ1-6,.,TRBV28,few,CASQGGNSPLHF,TGTGCCAGCCAGGGAGGTAATTCACCCCTCCACTTT
TRBJ2-5,.,TRBV5-4,.,CASSPSGTTQETQYF,TGTGCCAGCAGCCCCAGTGGGACAACACAAGAGACCCAGTACTTC
TRBJ2-5,TRBD2,TRBV29-1,.,CSSYGTSGSRTQYF,TGCAGCTCCTACGGGACTAGCGGATCCAGGACCCAGTACTTC
TRBJ1-1,.,TRBV5-1,.,CASGRGGNTEAFF,TGCGCCAGCGGTCGTGGAGGGAACACTGAAGCTTTCTTT
TRBJ2-1,.,TRBV2,.,CASRGRGPYNEQFF,TGTGCCAGCAGAGGCAGGGGCCCCTACAATGAGCAGTTCTTC
TRBJ1-2,TRBD1,TRBV7-9,once,CASSRDSSGYTF,TGTGCCAGCAGCCGGGACAGCTCGGGCTACACCTTC
TRBJ1-5,.,TRBV28,few,CASTGELYSNQPQHF,TGTGCCAGCACCGGGGAACTCTATAGCAATCAGCCCCAGCATTTT
TRBJ2-5,TRBD2,TRBV5-6,.,CASSLYGSGSQTQYF,TGTGCCAGCAGCTTGTATGGTAGCGGGAGCCAGACCCAGTACTTC
TRBJ2-1,.,TRBV28,.,CASSFSPGSGHNPYNEQFF,TGTGCCAGCAGTTTTTCCCCAGGAAGCGGGCACAACCCCTACAATGAGCAGTTCTTC
TRBJ1-1,TRBD1,TRBV5-4,once,CASSFDRDEAFF,TGTGCCAGCAGCTTCGACAGGGACGAAGCTTTCTTT
TRBJ1-1,.,TRBV7-9,.,CASSLDRGGTEAFF,TGTGCCAGCAGCTTAGATAGGGGTGGCACTGAAGCTTTCTTT
TRBJ2-2,TRBD2,TRBV5-1,.,CASTFDRTSGVSGELFF,TGCGCCAGCACCTTCGATCGGACTAGCGGGGTTAGCGGGGAGCTGTTTTTT
TRBJ1-5,TRBD1,TRBV15,.,CATGDRGQVQPQHF,TGTGCCACCGGGGACAGGGGGCAGGTTCAGCCCCAGCATTTT
TRBJ1-2,TRBD1,TRBV6-5,few,CASTPRDRGIYTF,TGTGCCAGCACACCCCGGGACAGGGGGATCTACACCTTC
TRBJ1-4,TRBD1,TRBV30,once,CACPGTGVEKLFF,TGTGCCTGCCCCGGGACAGGGGTTGAAAAACTGTTTTTT
TRBJ2-1,TRBD2,TRBV6-4,.,CASSELAGGWNEQFF,TGTGCCAGCAGTGAACTAGCGGGGGGCTGGAATGAGCAGTTCTTC
TRBJ1-2,TRBD1,TRBV28,once,CASSGLGQTSLERYTF,TGTGCCAGCAGCGGGCTGGGACAGACCTCCTTAGAGCGCTACACCTTC
TRBJ2-1,TRBD2,TRBV6-5,few,CASRWLAGAPNEQFF,TGTGCCAGCAGGTGGCTAGCGGGGGCGCCCAATGAGCAGTTCTTC
TRBJ2-1,TRBD2,TRBV7-3,.,CASSLEAGRGGNNEQFF,TGTGCCAGCAGCTTAGAGGCGGGGCGGGGGGGAAACAATGAGCAGTTCTTC
TRBJ2-7,.,TRBV9,.,CASSVGGDYEQYF,TGTGCCAGCAGCGTAGGCGGGGACTACGAGCAGTACTTC
TRBJ2-7,TRBD2,TRBV7-2,once,CASSPRAGVSYEQYF,TGTGCCAGCAGCCCCAGAGCGGGAGTGTCCTACGAGCAGTACTTC
TRBJ2-3,.,TRBV13,.,CASSLLQGTDTQYF,TGTGCCAGCAGCTTATTACAGGGTACAGATACGCAGTATTTT
TRBJ1-2,.,TRBV5-3,.,CARRGAGGCGYTF,TGTGCCAGAAGAGGAGCGGGGGGCTGTGGCTACACCTTC
TRBJ2-5,TRBD2,TRBV5-4,.,CASSLFGGGGETQYF,TGTGCCAGCAGCTTGTTTGGGGGGGGTGGGGAGACCCAGTACTTC
TRBJ1-1,TRBD1,TRBV9,.,CASSVGTGMNTEAFF,TGTGCCAGCAGCGTGGGGACAGGAATGAACACTGAAGCTTTCTTT
TRBJ2-2,TRBD2,TRBV5-1,.,CASSFPRGGGDTGELFF,TGCGCCAGCAGCTTCCCTCGCGGGGGAGGGGACACCGGGGAGCTGTTTTTT
TRBJ1-1,.,TRBV2,.,CASSEAGAQAKAEAFF,TGTGCCAGCAGTGAAGCGGGGGCTCAAGCAAAGGCTGAAGCTTTCTTT
TRBJ1-1,TRBD1,TRBV5-1,.,CASRLGQGNTEAFF,TGCGCCAGCAGACTTGGACAGGGGAACACTGAAGCTTTCTTT
TRBJ2-7,.,TRBV10-2,.,CASSPLRDFKYEQYF,TGCGCCAGCAGTCCTCTCCGGGACTTTAAATACGAGCAGTACTTC
TRBJ2-3,TRBD2,TRBV19,.,CASSIGRLAGADTQYF,TGTGCCAGTAGTATAGGTCGACTAGCGGGGGCAGATACGCAGTATTTT
TRBJ2-1,.,TRBV4-3,.,CASSQSEGTPRHEQFF,TGCGCCAGCAGCCAATCTGAGGGGACACCGAGGCATGAGCAGTTCTTC
TRBJ1-3,.,TRBV19,once,CASRQDLSGNTIYF,TGTGCCTCACGACAGGACCTCTCAGGAAACACCATATATTTT
TRBJ1-4,TRBD1,TRBV5-1,.,CASSLTGVDEKLFF,TGCGCCAGCAGCCTCACAGGGGTAGACGAAAAACTGTTTTTT
TRBJ2-2,TRBD1,TRBV6-4,.,CASSDWDRDTGELFF,TGTGCCAGCAGTGACTGGGACAGGGACACCGGGGAGCTGTTTTTT
TRBJ1-4,TRBD1,TRBV19,.,CASSVTGVNEKLFF,TGTGCCAGTAGTGTGACAGGGGTAAATGAAAAACTGTTTTTT
TRBJ2-7,.,TRBV6-1,medium-sized,CASSAYISSYEQYF,TGTGCCAGCAGTGCATATATTAGCTCCTACGAGCAGTACTTC
TRBJ1-2,.,TRBV28,.,CATGEGGGYTF,TGTGCCACCGGGGAAGGCGGAGGCTACACCTTC
TRBJ2-6,TRBD1,TRBV28,.,CASRLDRIGSGANVLTF,TGTGCCAGCAGACTGGACAGGATTGGCTCTGGGGCCAACGTCCTGACTTTC
TRBJ2-5,TRBD1,TRBV5-1,.,CASSLDPTGTGGRETQYF,TGCGCCAGCAGCTTGGACCCCACCGGGACAGGTGGTCGGGAGACCCAGTACTTC
TRBJ1-2,.,TRBV7-6,.,CASSPRGGGLSNYGYTF,TGTGCCAGCAGCCCACGCGGGGGGGGCCTTTCCAACTATGGCTACACCTTC